A single sample is the source of the 11 T cell receptor beta chains below, sequenced in a study of blood T cell repertoires in COVID-19. Here immunoSEQ multiplex PCR was the method, and the copy in TCRdb shows in-frame clones only, minus some. Of roughly 350,000 clones in the sample, more than 75% were seen once. Material for sequencing was peripheral blood. The source is a woman aged 45-59 years with COVID-19, enrolled during active disease.

The chain is built from TRBV9 and TRBJ2-1, with D maybe TRBD1 (6 bases). The V gene lost 0 bases and the J gene lost 4 bases, with 11 bases spanning the gap. The CDR3 is 15 amino acids. Germline CDR1 reads SGDLS; CDR2 reads YYNGEE. The CDR3 sequence: CASSVGGQTYNEQFF. CDR3 in DNA: TGTGCCAGCAGCGTAGGAGGACAGACTTACAATGAGCAGTTCTTC.

The genes are TRBV5-8 and TRBJ2-7; the D gene is possibly TRBD2 (6 bases). This CDR3 region has 11 residues. Germline assignment: CDR1 SGHTS and CDR2 YDEGEE. V lost 4 bases to trimming and J lost 13 bases, with 15 bases between them. CDR3 bases: TGTGCCAGCAGCCCACGGGCGGGGTTTTACTTC. Amino acid sequence: CASSPRAGFYF.

The J gene is TRBJ2-1, the V gene TRBV11-1, with D possibly being TRBD1 (6 bases). The V and J ends lost 1 base and 3 bases respectively, with 10 bases between them. This CDR3 has 15 residues. Germline CDR1 reads SGHAT; CDR2 reads FQDESV (reference sequence). CDR3 nucleotide sequence: TGTGCCAGCAGCTTAGAGCCACAGGGCTACAATGAGCAGTTCTTC. It translates to CASSLEPQGYNEQFF.

The V call is TRBV23-1, the J call TRBJ2-3; no clear D gene. TRBV23-1 is reported as an ORF; its role is uncertain. There are 15 residues in the CDR3. Trimming left V 0 bases short and J 5 bases short, with 12 bases between. The CDR3 spells CASSQSDGHRDTQYF. In DNA, the CDR3 is TGCGCCAGCAGTCAATCAGATGGGCATAGAGATACGCAGTATTTT.

V and J are TRBV6-5 and TRBJ1-6; 8 bases line up with TRBD1. Germline lookup yields CDR1 MNHEY and CDR2 SVGAGI. The CDR3 covers 16 residues. V shed 0 bases, J shed 8 bases, and the junction held 6 bases outside the gene matches. CDR3 amino acids: CASSYSPGQGYSPLHF. For the CDR3, the DNA is TGTGCCAGCAGTTACTCACCCGGACAGGGCTATTCACCCCTCCACTTT.

This rearrangement joins TRBV2 to TRBJ2-7; D ambiguous. Germline values: CDR1 SNHLY, CDR2 FYNNEI. The CDR3 runs to 13 residues. Trimming cost V 11 bases and J 5 bases, with 19 bases left between them. The CDR3 region is CAASMFPRNEQYF. The CDR3 region has the DNA TGTGCCGCCAGCATGTTTCCCAGGAACGAGCAGTACTTC.

The V gene is TRBV4-3, the J gene TRBJ2-3; no definite D call. This CDR3 has 13 amino acids. V dropped 1 base and J dropped 4 bases, with 6 bases sitting between them. Looked up from germline, CDR1 is LGHNA and CDR2 is YSLEER. CDR3 nucleotides: TGCGCCAGCAGCCAAGCTCCCGCAGATACGCAGTATTTT. Amino acids: CASSQAPADTQYF.

The chain has TRBV10-3 and TRBJ1-5; 11 bases line up with TRBD1. CDR3 length equals 15 residues. Germline V gene sequence: CDR1 ENHRY, CDR2 SYGVKD. Trimming removed 2 bases from V and 6 bases from J; junction bases left unmatched: 3. The chain's CDR3 is CAISEGQGAGQPQHF. For the CDR3, the DNA is TGTGCCATCAGTGAGGGACAGGGGGCAGGTCAGCCCCAGCATTTT.

This chain joins TRBV6-5 and TRBJ2-1; D may be TRBD2 (7 bases). CDR1 MNHEY and CDR2 SVGAGI come from the germline V gene. The CDR3 consists of 16 residues. With 0 bases removed from V and 8 bases from J, the gap between germline ends came to 17 bases. The CDR3 bases are TGTGCCAGCAGTTACTCGGGGGGGCTTTCCACCCATGAGCAGTTCTTC. It codes for CASSYSGGLSTHEQFF.

The chain couples TRBV7-9 to TRBJ2-1; 7 bases align to TRBD2. Trimming cost V 3 bases and J 1 base; bases outside gene matches: 6. The CDR3 extends over 16 amino acids. In germline, CDR1 is SEHNR, CDR2 FQNEAQ (reference sequence). The CDR3 DNA follows: TGTGCCAGCAGCTTGGCCCTGGGGGGGTCCTACAATGAGCAGTTCTTC. It is translated as CASSLALGGSYNEQFF.

The gene calls are TRBV5-4 and TRBJ2-2; 7 nucleotides match TRBD1. Trimming took 0 bases from V and 0 from J; bases not matched to a gene: 8. The CDR3 runs 18 residues. From germline, CDR1 is SGHNT and CDR2 YYREEE (reference sequence). CDR3 DNA: TGTGCCAGCAGCTTGGAGGGGTGGGGGACAGCGAACACCGGGGAGCTGTTTTTT. This codes for CASSLEGWGTANTGELFF. Using reference TRBV5-4 and TRBJ2-2 for the parts outside the CDR3, the full variable domain is ETGVTQSPTHLIKTRGQQVTLRCSSQSGHNTVSWYQQALGQGPQFIFQYYREEENGRGNFPPRFSGLQFPNYSSELNVNALELDDSALYLCASSLEGWGTANTGELFFGEGSRLTVL.